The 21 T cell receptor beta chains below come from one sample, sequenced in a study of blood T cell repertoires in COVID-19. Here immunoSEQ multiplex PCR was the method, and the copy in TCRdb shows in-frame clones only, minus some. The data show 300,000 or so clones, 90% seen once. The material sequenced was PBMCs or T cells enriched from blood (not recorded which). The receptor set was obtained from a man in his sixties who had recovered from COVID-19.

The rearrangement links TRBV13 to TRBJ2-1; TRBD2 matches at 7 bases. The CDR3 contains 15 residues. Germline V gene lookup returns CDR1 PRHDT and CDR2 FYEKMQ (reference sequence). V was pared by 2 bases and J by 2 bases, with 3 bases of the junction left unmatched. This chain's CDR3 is CASSLSSGPYNEQFF. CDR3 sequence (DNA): TGTGCCAGCAGCTTAAGTAGCGGGCCCTACAATGAGCAGTTCTTC.

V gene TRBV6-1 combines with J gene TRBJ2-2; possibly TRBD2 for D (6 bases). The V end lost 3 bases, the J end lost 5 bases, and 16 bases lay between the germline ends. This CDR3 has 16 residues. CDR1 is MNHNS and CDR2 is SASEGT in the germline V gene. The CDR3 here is CASSDQGGSGTGELFF. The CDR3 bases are TGTGCCAGCAGTGACCAAGGAGGGAGTGGGACCGGGGAGCTGTTTTTT.

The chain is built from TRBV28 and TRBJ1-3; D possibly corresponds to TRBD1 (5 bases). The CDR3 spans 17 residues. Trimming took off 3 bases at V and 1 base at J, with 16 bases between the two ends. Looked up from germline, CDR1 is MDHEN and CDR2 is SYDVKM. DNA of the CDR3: TGTGCCAGCAGTTTGACGGGACTGTCGTTTTCTGGAAACACCATATATTTT. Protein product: CASSLTGLSFSGNTIYF.

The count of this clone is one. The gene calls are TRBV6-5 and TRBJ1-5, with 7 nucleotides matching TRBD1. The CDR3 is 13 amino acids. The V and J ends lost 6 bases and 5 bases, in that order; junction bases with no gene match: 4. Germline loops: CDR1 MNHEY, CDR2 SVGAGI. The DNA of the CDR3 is TGTGCCAGCAGAGACAGGGAGCATCAGCCCCAGCATTTT. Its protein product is CASRDREHQPQHF.

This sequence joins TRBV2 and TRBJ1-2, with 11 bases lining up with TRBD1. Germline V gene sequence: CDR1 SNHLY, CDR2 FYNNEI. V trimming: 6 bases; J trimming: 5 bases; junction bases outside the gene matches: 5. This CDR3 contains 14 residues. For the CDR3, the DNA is TGTGCCAGCAGGCTGGACAGGGGGCGATATGGCTACACCTTC. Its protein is CASRLDRGRYGYTF.

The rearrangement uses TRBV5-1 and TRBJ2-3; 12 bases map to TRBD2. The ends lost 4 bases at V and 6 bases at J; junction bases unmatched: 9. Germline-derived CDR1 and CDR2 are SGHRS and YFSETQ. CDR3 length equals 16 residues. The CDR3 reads CASSPTTSGSRDTQYF. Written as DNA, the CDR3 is TGCGCCAGCAGCCCAACGACTAGCGGGAGCCGGGATACGCAGTATTTT.

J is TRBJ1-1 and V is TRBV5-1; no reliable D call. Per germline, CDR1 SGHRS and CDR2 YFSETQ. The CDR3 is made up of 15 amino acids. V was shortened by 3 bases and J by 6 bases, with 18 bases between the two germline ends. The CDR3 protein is CASSWNREVGSEAFF. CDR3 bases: TGCGCCAGCAGCTGGAACCGGGAGGTAGGGTCTGAAGCTTTCTTT.

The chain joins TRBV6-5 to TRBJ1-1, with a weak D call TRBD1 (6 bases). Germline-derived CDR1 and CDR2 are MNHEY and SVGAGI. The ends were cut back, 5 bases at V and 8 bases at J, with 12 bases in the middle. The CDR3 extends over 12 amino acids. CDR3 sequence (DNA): TGTGCCAGCAGTCTTGGACAGCGCGAAGCTTTCTTT. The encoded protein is CASSLGQREAFF.

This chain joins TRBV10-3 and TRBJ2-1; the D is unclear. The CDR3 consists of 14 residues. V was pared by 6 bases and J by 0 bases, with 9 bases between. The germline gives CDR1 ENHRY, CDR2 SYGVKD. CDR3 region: CAIRDWSSYNEQFF. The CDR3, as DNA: TGTGCCATCAGAGACTGGAGCTCCTACAATGAGCAGTTCTTC.

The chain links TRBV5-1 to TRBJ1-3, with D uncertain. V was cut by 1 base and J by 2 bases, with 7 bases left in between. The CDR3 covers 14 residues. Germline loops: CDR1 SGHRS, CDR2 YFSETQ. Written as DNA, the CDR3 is TGCGCCAGCAGCTTGACAGAACCTGGAAACACCATATATTTT. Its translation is CASSLTEPGNTIYF.

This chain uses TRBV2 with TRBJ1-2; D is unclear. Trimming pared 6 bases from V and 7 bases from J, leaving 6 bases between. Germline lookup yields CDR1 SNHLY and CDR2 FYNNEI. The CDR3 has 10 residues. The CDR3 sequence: CASRSGGYTF. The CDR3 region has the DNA TGTGCCAGCAGATCAGGTGGCTACACCTTC.

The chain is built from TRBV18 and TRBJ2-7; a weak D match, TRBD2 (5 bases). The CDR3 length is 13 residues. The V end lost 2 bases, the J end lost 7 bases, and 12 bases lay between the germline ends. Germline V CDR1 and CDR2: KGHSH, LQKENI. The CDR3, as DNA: TGTGCCAGCTCACCAAACCCCGGGGATGAGCAGTACTTC. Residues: CASSPNPGDEQYF.

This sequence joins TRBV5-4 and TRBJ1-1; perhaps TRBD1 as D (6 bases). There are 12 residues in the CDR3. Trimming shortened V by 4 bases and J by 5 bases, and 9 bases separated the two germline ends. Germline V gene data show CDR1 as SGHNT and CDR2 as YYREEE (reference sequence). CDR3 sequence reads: CASSLRGTEAFF. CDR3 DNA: TGTGCCAGCAGCCTGAGGGGGACTGAAGCTTTCTTT.

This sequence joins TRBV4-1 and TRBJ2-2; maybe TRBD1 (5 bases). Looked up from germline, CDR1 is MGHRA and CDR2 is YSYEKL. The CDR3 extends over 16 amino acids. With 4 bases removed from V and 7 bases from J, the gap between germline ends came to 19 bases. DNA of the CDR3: TGCGCCAGCAGCCCCTCAAGACAGCCCTCTTTCGGGGAGCTGTTTTTT. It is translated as CASSPSRQPSFGELFF.

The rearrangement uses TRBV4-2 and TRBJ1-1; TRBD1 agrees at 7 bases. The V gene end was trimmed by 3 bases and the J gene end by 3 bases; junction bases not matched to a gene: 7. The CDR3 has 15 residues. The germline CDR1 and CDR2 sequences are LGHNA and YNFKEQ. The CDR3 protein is CASSQSPGTDTEAFF. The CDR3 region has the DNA TGTGCCAGCAGCCAGAGCCCCGGGACAGACACTGAAGCTTTCTTT.

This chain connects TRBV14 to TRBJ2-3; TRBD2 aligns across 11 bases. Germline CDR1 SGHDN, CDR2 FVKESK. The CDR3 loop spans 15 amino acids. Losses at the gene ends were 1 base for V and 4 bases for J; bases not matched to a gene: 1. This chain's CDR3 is CASSQALAGADTQYF. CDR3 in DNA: TGTGCCAGCAGCCAAGCACTAGCGGGGGCAGATACGCAGTATTTT.

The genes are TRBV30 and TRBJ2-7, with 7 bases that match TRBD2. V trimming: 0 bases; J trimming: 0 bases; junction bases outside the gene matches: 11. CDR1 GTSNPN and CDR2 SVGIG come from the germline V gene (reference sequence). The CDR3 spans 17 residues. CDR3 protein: CAWSVQRVSGFSYEQYF. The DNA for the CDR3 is TGTGCCTGGAGTGTACAACGGGTTAGCGGGTTCTCCTACGAGCAGTACTTC.

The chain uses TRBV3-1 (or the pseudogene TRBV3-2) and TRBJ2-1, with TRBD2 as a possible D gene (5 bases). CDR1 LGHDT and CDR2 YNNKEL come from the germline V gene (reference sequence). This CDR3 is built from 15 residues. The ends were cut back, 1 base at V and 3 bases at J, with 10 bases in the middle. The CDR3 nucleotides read TGTGCCAGCAGCCAAGCCTGGGAGTACTACAATGAGCAGTTCTTC. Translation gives CASSQAWEYYNEQFF.

CDR3 in amino acids: CASSRRDRGPEKLFF. The CDR3, as DNA: TGTGCCAGCAGCCGTCGGGACAGGGGACCTGAAAAACTGTTTTTT. V is TRBV5-4 and J is TRBJ1-4; 10 nucleotides agree with TRBD1. CDR1 SGHNT and CDR2 YYREEE come from the germline V gene (reference sequence). CDR3 length equals 15 residues. V shed 4 bases, J shed 7 bases, and the junction held 7 bases outside the gene matches.

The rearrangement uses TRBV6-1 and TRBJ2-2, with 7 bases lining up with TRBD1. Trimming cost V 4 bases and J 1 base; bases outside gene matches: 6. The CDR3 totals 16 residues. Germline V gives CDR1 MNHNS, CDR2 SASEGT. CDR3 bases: TGTGCCAGCAGTGGACAGGGTAGGGTGAACACCGGGGAGCTGTTTTTT. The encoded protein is CASSGQGRVNTGELFF.

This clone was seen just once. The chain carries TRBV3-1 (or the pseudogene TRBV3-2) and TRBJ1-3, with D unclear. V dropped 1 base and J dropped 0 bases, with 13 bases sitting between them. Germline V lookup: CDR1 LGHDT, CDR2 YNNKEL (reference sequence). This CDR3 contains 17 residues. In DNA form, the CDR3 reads TGTGCCAGCAGCCAAGTGGGCAGCAGATCCTCTGGAAACACCATATATTTT. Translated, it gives CASSQVGSRSSGNTIYF.